This T cell receptor (beta chain) was sequenced during a study of blood T cell repertoires in COVID-19. During active infection, Seattle patients enrolled and were then monitored through disease. Sequencing was performed with immunoSEQ multiplex PCR; in TCRdb, only in-frame clones are kept and a portion is missing. The sample lists some 150,000 clones; approximately 83% were seen once. Losses at the gene ends were 5 bases for V and 7 bases for J; bases not matched to a gene: 10. Germline loops: CDR1 MNHEY, CDR2 SMNVEV (reference sequence). The CDR3 spans 15 residues. Sequenced sample: peripheral blood. The sequence was collected from a woman between 55 and 75 years old with COVID-19, enrolled during active disease. J is TRBJ1-2 and V is TRBV27; 10 bases match TRBD1. Here the CDR3 reads CASSPWTGGIGGYTF. For the CDR3, the DNA is TGTGCCAGCAGTCCCTGGACAGGGGGGATTGGTGGCTACACCTTC.